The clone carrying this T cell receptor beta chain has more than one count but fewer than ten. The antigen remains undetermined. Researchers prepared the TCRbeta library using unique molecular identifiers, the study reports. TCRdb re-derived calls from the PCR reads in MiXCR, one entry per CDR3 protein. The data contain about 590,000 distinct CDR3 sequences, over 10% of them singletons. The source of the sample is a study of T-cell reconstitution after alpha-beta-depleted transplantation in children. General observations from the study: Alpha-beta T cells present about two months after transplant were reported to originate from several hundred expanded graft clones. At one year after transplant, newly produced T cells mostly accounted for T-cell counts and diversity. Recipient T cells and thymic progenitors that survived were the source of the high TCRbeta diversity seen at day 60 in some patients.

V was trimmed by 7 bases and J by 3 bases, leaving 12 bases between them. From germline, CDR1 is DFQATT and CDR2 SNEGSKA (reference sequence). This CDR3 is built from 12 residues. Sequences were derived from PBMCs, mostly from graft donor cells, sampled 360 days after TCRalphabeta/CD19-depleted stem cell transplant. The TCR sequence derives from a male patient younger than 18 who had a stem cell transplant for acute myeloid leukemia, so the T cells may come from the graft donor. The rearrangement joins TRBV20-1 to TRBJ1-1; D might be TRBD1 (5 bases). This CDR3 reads CSVAGGDTEAFF. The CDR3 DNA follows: TGCAGTGTCGCGGGGGGGGACACTGAAGCTTTCTTT.